Sequencing of this TCR beta chain was carried out in a study of CD8 T cells in ankylosing spondylitis. This clonotype was picked up many times. Its antigen remains unidentified. TCRdb re-analysed the 5' RACE reads in MiXCR, keeping a single row per CDR3 protein. The data hold about 190,000 distinct CDR3 sequences, with over 10% observed a single time. The study, taken as a whole, reports: Significant enrichment of disease-linked clones was reported in matched ankylosing spondylitis synovial fluid. Apparently characteristic of ankylosing spondylitis blood was a TCR beta motif (under ten highly homologous variants). In the blood and synovial fluid of reactive arthritis, some motif variants had been previously reported.

Germline V CDR1 and CDR2: SQVTM, ANQGSEA. The V and J ends lost 4 bases and 1 base respectively, with 10 bases between them. The CDR3 runs to 14 residues. This TCR was recovered from a female donor with ankylosing spondylitis or in good health (not recorded which). The rearrangement joins TRBV29-1 to TRBJ2-2; possibly TRBD2 for D (6 bases). Sequenced input: blood, either unsorted or a sorted T cell fraction (not recorded which). In nucleotides, the CDR3 is TGCAGCGTTGGGGTCGGGGGGAACACCGGGGAGCTGTTTTTT. Protein product: CSVGVGGNTGELFF.